Shown below are 28 T cell receptor beta chains from a single sample sequenced in a study of early T cells in non-severe SARS-CoV-2 infection (dated by TCRdb to about 2021). The library relied on 5' RACE. Sequenced on a NextSeq 500. The public sequencing data were trimmed at Q25 with fastp and processed into clonotypes with MiXCR by TCRdb, which kept only in-frame beta chains. Entries that share a CDR3 protein sequence are merged under the most common genes and DNA. This sample holds roughly 46,000 distinct CDR3 sequences; around 10% were observed only once. The top ten clones comprise approximately 5.7% of the sample. The input for sequencing was whole blood, taken at baseline. These receptors were collected from an adult who was a healthcare worker with PCR-confirmed SARS-CoV-2 infection or an uninfected control (not recorded which).

Only a few counts were recorded for this clonotype. This chain joins TRBV9 and TRBJ2-7; 10 nucleotides align to TRBD1. CDR1 and CDR2 (germline): SGDLS, YYNGEE. V lost 5 bases to trimming and J lost 5 bases; unmatched junction nucleotides: 10. The CDR3 covers 15 residues. DNA of the CDR3: TGTGCCAGCAGTCCCCCCGGGACAGGGGTAAACGAGCAGTACTTC. It translates to CASSPPGTGVNEQYF.

This clonotype has only a few counts. The CDR3, as DNA: TGTGCCAGCTCACCAAGGGGAGGGTCACCCCTCCACTTT. Its protein product is CASSPRGGSPLHF. The chain is built from TRBV18 and TRBJ1-6, with TRBD1 as a possible D gene (5 bases). The V gene's germline CDR1 is KGHSH and CDR2 LQKENI. Trimming took off 2 bases at V and 10 bases at J, with 9 bases between the two ends. CDR3 length: 13 amino acids.

CDR3: CASSQTASTGELFF. Written as DNA, the CDR3 is TGTGCCAGTAGCCAGACAGCTAGCACCGGGGAGCTGTTTTTT. The chain is built from TRBV19 and TRBJ2-2; tentatively, D is TRBD1 (5 bases). V lost 6 bases to trimming and J lost 4 bases, with 12 bases between them. This CDR3 comprises 14 residues. Germline CDR1 reads LNHDA; CDR2 reads SQIVND (reference sequence).

The chain couples TRBV4-1 to TRBJ1-1, with D possibly being TRBD1 (5 bases). V was clipped by 4 bases and J by 0 bases, with 18 bases between them. CDR3 size: 17 residues. The germline gives CDR1 MGHRA, CDR2 YSYEKL. The CDR3 loop is CASSRSGSGNMNTEAFF. DNA for the CDR3: TGCGCCAGCAGCCGCTCAGGCTCAGGGAACATGAACACTGAAGCTTTCTTT.

This clonotype was counted a few times. This chain uses TRBV5-5 with TRBJ1-4; D unresolved. Trimming cost V 2 bases and J 2 bases, with 13 bases left between them. CDR3 length: 16 amino acids. The germline gives CDR1 SGHKS, CDR2 YYEKEE (reference sequence). The CDR3 sequence is CASSFWGDNTNEKLFF. The CDR3 DNA is TGTGCCAGCAGCTTTTGGGGTGACAACACTAATGAAAAACTGTTTTTT. The full variable domain, its missing parts supplied by reference TRBV5-5 and TRBJ1-4, is DAGVTQSPTHLIKTRGQQVTLRCSPISGHKSVSWYQQVLGQGPQFIFQYYEKEERGRGNFPDRFSARQFPNYSSELNVNALLLGDSALYLCASSFWGDNTNEKLFFGSGTQLSVL.

This clonotype was observed many times. The V and J genes are TRBV6-5 and TRBJ2-1; D is uncertain. Trimming took 0 bases from V and 4 from J, leaving 7 bases between them. Per germline, CDR1 MNHEY and CDR2 SVGAGI. The CDR3 consists of 14 residues. The CDR3 DNA is TGTGCCAGCAGTTACTCAAGGGTTTACAATGAGCAGTTCTTC. Amino acids: CASSYSRVYNEQFF.

The table lists this clonotype with many counts. The rearrangement joins TRBV2 to TRBJ2-4; D may correspond to TRBD1 or TRBD2 (6 bases each). Germline loops: CDR1 SNHLY, CDR2 FYNNEI. Trimming took 1 base from V and 6 from J, leaving 10 bases between them. This CDR3 is built from 14 residues. The DNA for the CDR3 is TGTGCCAGCAGTGAAGGAGGGGGGATAAACATTCAGTACTTC. This translates into CASSEGGGINIQYF.

This clonotype has at least ten counts. The rearrangement uses TRBV7-9 and TRBJ2-3, with 10 bases aligning to TRBD2. Germline assignment: CDR1 SEHNR and CDR2 FQNEAQ (reference sequence). CDR3 length equals 17 residues. The V and J ends lost 3 bases and 4 bases, in that order; junction bases with no gene match: 10. CDR3 residues: CASSLESSGRLADTQYF. CDR3 nucleotide sequence: TGTGCCAGCAGCTTGGAATCTAGCGGGAGACTCGCAGATACGCAGTATTTT.

The gene calls are TRBV11-2 and TRBJ2-5; TRBD2 agrees at 8 bases. Germline V gene sequence: CDR1 SGHAT, CDR2 FQNNGV. V trimming: 7 bases; J trimming: 2 bases; junction bases outside the gene matches: 9. This CDR3 spans 15 amino acids. CDR3 protein: CASNPTLAGQETQYF. Here the CDR3 DNA reads TGTGCCAGCAACCCCACCTTAGCGGGGCAAGAGACCCAGTACTTC.

This clonotype was counted ten times or more. The chain is built from TRBV29-1 and TRBJ2-1; 14 nucleotides line up with TRBD2. The junction had 5 bases not matched to a gene; V was cut back by 1 base and J by 0 bases. CDR1 is SQVTM, CDR2 ANQGSEA, per germline. The CDR3 contains 18 residues. CDR3 sequence: CSVEAGTSGGLSYNEQFF. As DNA, the CDR3 is TGCAGCGTTGAAGCCGGGACTAGCGGGGGCCTCTCCTACAATGAGCAGTTCTTC.

This clonotype was counted at least ten times. This rearrangement joins TRBV29-1 to TRBJ1-2; maybe TRBD1 (6 bases). The CDR3 is 14 residues long. Germline lookup yields CDR1 SQVTM and CDR2 ANQGSEA. Trimming cost V 3 bases and J 4 bases, with 15 bases left between them. This CDR3 is CSVENQGRTYGYTF. The CDR3 DNA sequence: TGCAGCGTTGAGAATCAGGGGAGGACCTATGGCTACACCTTC.

V and J are TRBV28 and TRBJ2-7; 7 positions match TRBD2. CDR3 size: 12 residues. Trimming removed 10 bases from V and 3 bases from J; junction bases left unmatched: 6. Germline CDR1 and CDR2: MDHEN and SYDVKM. The CDR3, as DNA: TGTGCCACCGGGACTACGATCTACGAGCAGTACTTC. Its protein is CATGTTIYEQYF.

This clonotype was seen ten or more times. CDR3 in amino acids: CAWKNGPGGYTF. The CDR3 DNA follows: TGTGCCTGGAAAAACGGGCCAGGCGGCTACACCTTC. The chain has TRBV30 and TRBJ1-2; D unresolved. The CDR3 has 12 residues. Trimming pared 4 bases from V and 8 bases from J, leaving 14 bases between. CDR1 and CDR2 from the germline V gene are GTSNPN and SVGIG (reference sequence).

This clonotype has more than one count but fewer than ten. This sequence joins TRBV13 and TRBJ2-2, with a weak D call TRBD2 (5 bases). The CDR3 runs 15 residues. Trimming cost V 5 bases and J 0 bases, with 10 bases left between them. Per the germline V gene, CDR1 is PRHDT and CDR2 is FYEKMQ (reference sequence). DNA for the CDR3: TGTGCCAGCAGCCCCACGGAGGCGAACACCGGGGAGCTGTTTTTT. This codes for CASSPTEANTGELFF.

This clonotype was seen repeatedly, ten times or more. This chain connects TRBV20-1 to TRBJ2-1; a weak D match, TRBD1 (6 bases). This CDR3 has 13 residues. V was trimmed by 6 bases and J by 5 bases, leaving 14 bases between them. The germline gives CDR1 DFQATT, CDR2 SNEGSKA (reference sequence). Written as DNA, the CDR3 is TGCAGTGCGAAGACAGGAGTCAACAATGAGCAGTTCTTC. Amino acid sequence: CSAKTGVNNEQFF.

This clonotype has just a few counts. V and J are TRBV13 and TRBJ1-3; no clear D. V lost 5 bases and J 0 bases, leaving 11 bases between the germline ends. The CDR3 consists of 15 residues. Germline V gene data show CDR1 as PRHDT and CDR2 as FYEKMQ (reference sequence). The CDR3 bases are TGTGCCAGCAGCAACCGCGGGCCCTCTGGAAACACCATATATTTT. Translation: CASSNRGPSGNTIYF.

The chain combines TRBV4-3 with TRBJ2-3; 12 nucleotides align to TRBD2. V lost 1 base, J lost 3 bases, and 8 bases stayed unmatched. The CDR3 consists of 18 residues. The germline CDR1 and CDR2 sequences are LGHNA and YSLEER. The CDR3, as DNA: TGCGCCAGCAGCCAAGCCCCGGCTAGCGGGGGGGCGACAGATACGCAGTATTTT. Protein sequence: CASSQAPASGGATDTQYF.

This clonotype was detected a few times. The chain recombines TRBV6-6 with TRBJ2-1; TRBD2 matches at 7 bases. V was clipped by 6 bases and J by 2 bases; unmatched bases: 7. Per the germline V gene, CDR1 is MNHNY and CDR2 is SVGAGI (reference sequence). This CDR3 contains 15 residues. The CDR3 here is CASRGPGLTYNEQFF. The CDR3 nucleotides read TGTGCCAGCAGAGGACCGGGACTAACCTACAATGAGCAGTTCTTC.

In this sample, this clonotype turned up many times. This chain connects TRBV7-6 to TRBJ2-5, with 9 nucleotides matching TRBD1. There are 14 residues in the CDR3. J gave up 7 bases and V 5 bases, and 8 bases lay outside the gene matches. CDR1 is SGHVS and CDR2 is FNYEAQ in the germline V gene. The chain's CDR3 is CASSRDRGDRTQYF. The CDR3 nucleotides are TGTGCCAGCAGCCGCGACAGGGGGGATAGGACCCAGTACTTC.

The chain recombines TRBV27 with TRBJ2-7; no reliable D call. The CDR3 is 14 residues long. Germline V CDR1 and CDR2: MNHEY, SMNVEV (reference sequence). The V end lost 4 bases, the J end lost 0 bases, and 10 bases lay between the germline ends. The CDR3 DNA reads as TGTGCCAGCAGTTCCAACCCCCTCTCCTACGAGCAGTACTTC. Translating gives CASSSNPLSYEQYF.

This clonotype has a count of ten or more. The V and J genes are TRBV11-2 and TRBJ2-3; perhaps TRBD2 as D (5 bases). This CDR3 is 16 amino acids long. Germline CDR1 SGHAT, CDR2 FQNNGV. The V end lost 0 bases, the J end lost 4 bases, and 14 bases lay between the germline ends. The CDR3 nucleotides are TGTGCCAGCAGCTTAGAGACCGGGTATAGCGCAGATACGCAGTATTTT. Protein: CASSLETGYSADTQYF.

This clonotype was detected only a few times. This chain uses TRBV10-2 with TRBJ2-1, with a tentative D call TRBD2 (5 bases). V lost 4 bases and J 5 bases, leaving 6 bases between the germline ends. Per the germline V gene, CDR1 is WSHSY and CDR2 is SAAADI. The CDR3 contains 12 residues. CDR3 amino acids: CASSVTNNEQFF. The CDR3 nucleotides are TGCGCCAGCAGTGTGACTAACAATGAGCAGTTCTTC.

The CDR3 sequence is CASSVAGGYTGELFF. The DNA for the CDR3 is TGTGCCAGCAGTGTGGCAGGGGGCTACACCGGGGAGCTGTTTTTT. This chain joins TRBV2 and TRBJ2-2; TRBD1 agrees at 8 bases. Germline trimming cut 4 bases from V and 3 bases from J; bases unmatched to any gene: 4. The CDR3 consists of 15 residues. Germline V gene lookup returns CDR1 SNHLY and CDR2 FYNNEI.

The chain joins TRBV20-1 to TRBJ1-6, with D possibly being TRBD1 (5 bases). The CDR3 extends over 15 amino acids. Germline-derived CDR1 and CDR2 are DFQATT and SNEGSKA (reference sequence). V lost 7 bases, J lost 3 bases, and 16 bases lay in between. The CDR3 sequence: CSVRAETVYNSPLHF. CDR3 in DNA: TGCAGTGTCAGGGCGGAGACAGTCTATAATTCACCCCTCCACTTT.

This clonotype has more than one count but fewer than ten. The chain uses TRBV27 and TRBJ2-3; TRBD2 matches at 8 bases. The CDR3 loop spans 15 amino acids. Trimming removed 5 bases from V and 5 bases from J; junction bases left unmatched: 9. The germline CDR1 and CDR2 sequences are MNHEY and SMNVEV (reference sequence). The CDR3 is CASSPRGGGVDTQYF. CDR3 sequence (DNA): TGTGCCAGCAGTCCACGGGGGGGCGGTGTAGATACGCAGTATTTT.

This chain joins TRBV9 and TRBJ1-3; D is ambiguous. The CDR3 is made up of 14 amino acids. Germline V gene data show CDR1 as SGDLS and CDR2 as YYNGEE. Trimming removed 0 bases from V and 0 bases from J, with 4 bases in between. The CDR3 protein is CASSVGNSGNTIYF. The CDR3 DNA is TGTGCCAGCAGCGTAGGTAACTCTGGAAACACCATATATTTT. Supplemented by reference TRBV9 and TRBJ1-3, the full variable domain reads DSGVTQTPKHLITATGQRVTLRCSPRSGDLSVYWYQQSLDQGLQFLIQYYNGEERAKGNILERFSAQQFPDLHSELNLSSLELGDSALYFCASSVGNSGNTIYFGEGSWLTVV.

Here the CDR3 reads CASSWGSNQPQHF. CDR3 DNA: TGTGCCAGCTCTTGGGGTTCTAATCAGCCCCAGCATTTT. The V call is TRBV2, the J call TRBJ1-5; no reliable D call. The CDR3 runs to 13 residues. Trimming took 8 bases from V and 4 from J, leaving 12 bases between them. Germline CDR1 and CDR2: SNHLY and FYNNEI.

The V and J genes are TRBV29-1 and TRBJ2-1; D call uncertain. Germline V lookup: CDR1 SQVTM, CDR2 ANQGSEA. V lost 5 bases and J 5 bases, leaving 13 bases between the germline ends. The CDR3 has 13 amino acids. The CDR3 region is CSVSIATNNEQFF. CDR3 nucleotides: TGCAGCGTTTCCATAGCTACTAACAATGAGCAGTTCTTC.